Following are 6 T cell receptor beta chains from one sample sequenced in a study of graft-versus-host responses after intestinal transplantation. Produced via immunoSEQ multiplex PCR; TCRdb's table is partial and in-frame only. The table includes approximately 130,000 clones, around 90% detected once. No antigens are known for them. Source: unstimulated CD4+ T cells sorted from spleen or lymph node cells, taken before intestinal transplant. The receptors stem from a human donor who received an intestinal transplant.

The chain recombines TRBV6-6 with TRBJ1-6; a possible D gene is TRBD1 (6 bases). V dropped 0 bases and J dropped 4 bases, with 10 bases sitting between them. CDR3 length: 16 amino acids. Germline V gives CDR1 MNHNY, CDR2 SVGAGI (reference sequence). The CDR3 is CASSYSSGAYNSPLHF. The CDR3 DNA follows: TGTGCCAGCAGTTACTCGTCAGGGGCTTATAATTCACCCCTCCACTTT.

This clone was observed once. V usage is TRBV11-2 and J usage is TRBJ2-5; 10 nucleotides agree with TRBD2. The germline V gene encodes CDR1 SGHAT and CDR2 FQNNGV. After removal of 1 base from V and 0 bases from J, the junction contained 5 bases not matched to a gene. There are 17 residues in the CDR3. The CDR3 DNA reads as TGTGCCAGCAGCTTAGGGATTAGCGGGGGGTACCAAGAGACCCAGTACTTC. This translates into CASSLGISGGYQETQYF.

The chain employs TRBV14 and TRBJ2-1; maybe TRBD1 (6 bases). Germline V lookup: CDR1 SGHDN, CDR2 FVKESK. The V gene lost 4 bases and the J gene lost 8 bases, with 9 bases spanning the gap. The CDR3 consists of 12 residues. The CDR3 spells CASSPQGYEQFF. In DNA form, the CDR3 reads TGTGCCAGCAGCCCTCAGGGGTATGAGCAGTTCTTC.

The chain employs TRBV6-6 and TRBJ1-1; D is perhaps TRBD1 (5 bases). The V gene's germline CDR1 is MNHNY and CDR2 SVGAGI (reference sequence). V lost 4 bases and J lost 7, with 10 bases in between. The CDR3 is 12 residues long. The CDR3 DNA follows: TGTGCCAGCAGTTCCCGGGACGGTGAAGCTTTCTTT. This gives the protein CASSSRDGEAFF.

The gene calls are TRBV4-1 and TRBJ1-5; D possibly corresponds to TRBD1 (6 bases). The ends were cut back, 0 bases at V and 4 bases at J, with 13 bases in the middle. Germline V CDR1 and CDR2: MGHRA, YSYEKL. The CDR3 is 16 amino acids. For the CDR3, the DNA is TGCGCCAGCAGCCAAGATCGGACAGCCATTAATCAGCCCCAGCATTTT. Protein product: CASSQDRTAINQPQHF.

V is TRBV6-5 and J is TRBJ2-7, with no clear D. The CDR3 length is 13 residues. V shed 0 bases and J shed 6 bases, with 9 bases lying between them. The V gene's germline CDR1 is MNHEY and CDR2 SVGAGI. The CDR3 coding sequence is TGTGCCAGCAGTTACTCGGCGGTGTCCGAGCAGTACTTC. Its translation: CASSYSAVSEQYF.